This T cell receptor (beta chain) was obtained from a study of T cells in tuberculosis. Study-level background: The T cells targeted glucose monomycolate, a mycobacterial lipid, via CD1B.

At study entry, adolescents had tuberculin skin tests and IGRA screening. General study findings and limits: Smaller alpha distances in active tuberculosis partly reflected shorter CDR3-alpha lengths. A GMM-specific repertoire classifier reached around 85% accuracy, AUROC approximately 0.9.

With regard to this clone: Antigen: not known.

TCRdb's table, derived via immunoSEQ multiplex PCR, lists solely in-frame clones and lacks some. The data show around 45,000 clones, roughly 94% seen once. This receptor was obtained from a donor aged 10-35 years with latent tuberculosis or without tuberculosis infection. Some clones in this sample may be carry-over from other donors' samples. The sequenced sample consisted of PBMCs.

The CDR3 protein is CASSQDRGWYGYTF. The CDR3 DNA reads TGCGCCAGCAGCCAAGATAGGGGATGGTATGGCTACACCTTC. The rearrangement uses TRBV4-1 and TRBJ1-2; D might be TRBD1 (5 bases). Germline V CDR1 and CDR2: MGHRA, YSYEKL. Trimming removed 0 bases at V and 5 bases at J, with 10 bases between. CDR3 length: 14 residues.